Below are 20 T cell receptor beta chains sequenced from a single sample in a study of beta chain features in type 1 diabetes. cDNA synthesis used the whole RNA isolate, giving expressed TCRB sequences. Method: immunoSEQ multiplex PCR; TCRdb's copy keeps in-frame clones and lacks some. The sample has around 150,000 clones, 6.9% seen once; the top ten hold about 1.4%. Sequencing was performed on central memory CD4+ T cells from blood. The receptor set was obtained from a woman under 40 in good health.

This clone occurred a few times. The chain uses TRBV6-1 and TRBJ2-1, with 11 positions matching TRBD2. V was clipped by 3 bases and J by 1 base; unmatched bases: 5. In germline, CDR1 is MNHNS, CDR2 SASEGT. This CDR3 is 17 amino acids long. The CDR3 DNA follows: TGTGCCAGCAGTGACGTGGGGACTAGCGGTTCCTACAATGAGCAGTTCTTC. It encodes CASSDVGTSGSYNEQFF.

This rearrangement joins TRBV5-1 to TRBJ2-4, with D perhaps matching TRBD1 (5 bases). The CDR3 loop spans 16 amino acids. V lost 4 bases to trimming and J lost 0 bases, with 14 bases between them. CDR1 SGHRS and CDR2 YFSETQ come from the germline V gene. The chain's CDR3 is CASSPGAELAKNIQYF. Here the CDR3 DNA reads TGCGCCAGCAGCCCTGGGGCGGAGCTAGCCAAAAACATTCAGTACTTC.

This clone was observed a few times. V usage is TRBV5-5 and J usage is TRBJ2-2; 9 bases match TRBD2. The CDR3 covers 16 residues. Germline trimming cut 4 bases from V and 5 bases from J; bases unmatched to any gene: 9. The germline gives CDR1 SGHKS, CDR2 YYEKEE (reference sequence). The CDR3 DNA reads TGTGCCAGCAGCACCGGACTAGCGAGGATAACCGGGGAGCTGTTTTTT. Its protein is CASSTGLARITGELFF.

This clone was found a few times. The chain employs TRBV5-8 and TRBJ2-5; 8 bases are shared with TRBD1. This CDR3 contains 13 residues. Germline V lookup: CDR1 SGHTS, CDR2 YDEGEE. V lost 4 bases, J lost 8 bases, and 7 bases stayed unmatched. CDR3 in DNA: TGTGCCAGCAGCCCTGCCGGGACAGGTACCCAGTACTTC. Its protein is CASSPAGTGTQYF. Supplemented by reference TRBV5-8 and TRBJ2-5, the full variable domain reads EAGVTQSPTHLIKTRGQQATLRCSPISGHTSVYWYQQALGLGLQFLLWYDEGEERNRGNFPPRFSGRQFPNYSSELNVNALELEDSALYLCASSPAGTGTQYFGPGTRLLVL.

The rearrangement uses TRBV19 and TRBJ2-6; D remains unclear. The CDR3 consists of 16 residues. V was pared by 9 bases and J by 0 bases, with 15 bases between. CDR1 LNHDA and CDR2 SQIVND come from the germline V gene (reference sequence). The CDR3 loop is CARPLGEPSGANVLTF. The CDR3 DNA reads as TGTGCCAGACCCCTGGGCGAACCCTCTGGGGCCAACGTCCTGACTTTC.

This clone appeared a few times. The chain has TRBV13 and TRBJ2-2; D is perhaps TRBD2 (6 bases). Germline V gene sequence: CDR1 PRHDT, CDR2 FYEKMQ (reference sequence). V lost 0 bases and J 4 bases, leaving 12 bases between the germline ends. This CDR3 is built from 16 residues. CDR3 in DNA: TGTGCCAGCAGCTTAGGTGTTAGCGGAGGCACCGGGGAGCTGTTTTTT. The encoded protein is CASSLGVSGGTGELFF. Using reference TRBV13 and TRBJ2-2 for the parts outside the CDR3, the full variable domain is AAGVIQSPRHLIKEKRETATLKCYPIPRHDTVYWYQQGPGQDPQFLISFYEKMQSDKGSIPDRFSAQQFSDYHSELNMSSLELGDSALYFCASSLGVSGGTGELFFGEGSRLTVL.

The chain has TRBV7-2 and TRBJ1-4; no firm D call. Germline assignment: CDR1 SGHTA and CDR2 FQGNSA. V was pared by 5 bases and J by 7 bases, with 20 bases between. The length of the CDR3 is 16 residues. The CDR3 bases are TGTGCCAGCAGCCCCCTGGAGGGCAGTCCGGGTGAAAAACTGTTTTTT. Encoded protein: CASSPLEGSPGEKLFF.

This chain's CDR3 is CASSVTSESDTQYF. CDR3 nucleotide sequence: TGTGCCAGCAGCGTTACTAGCGAGTCCGATACGCAGTATTTT. V usage is TRBV9 and J usage is TRBJ2-3, with 7 bases that match TRBD2. Germline V gene data show CDR1 as SGDLS and CDR2 as YYNGEE. This CDR3 region has 14 residues. Unmatched junction bases numbered 6, after V lost 2 bases and J lost 6 bases.

This clone was detected only a few times. The chain has TRBV5-4 and TRBJ2-1; TRBD2 matches at 8 bases. V lost 3 bases and J lost 0; bases outside the gene matches: 5. The CDR3 spans 16 residues. Per the germline V gene, CDR1 is SGHNT and CDR2 is YYREEE (reference sequence). Here the CDR3 reads CASSSISGNSYNEQFF. DNA for the CDR3: TGTGCCAGCAGCTCGATTAGCGGGAACTCCTACAATGAGCAGTTCTTC.

The chain is built from TRBV21-1 and TRBJ2-2; the listed D gene, TRBD1, was not tested against the DNA. TRBV21-1 is a pseudogene segment. The CDR3 length is 14 residues. The CDR3 nucleotides are TGTGCCAGCAGCAAAGATGGGCTAACCGGGGAGCTGTTTTTT. Translating it yields CASSKDGLTGELFF.

The chain has TRBV14 and TRBJ2-1; TRBD2 matches at 16 bases. Germline CDR1 and CDR2: SGHDN and FVKESK. J gave up 6 bases and V 5 bases, and 10 bases lay outside the gene matches. The CDR3 length is 18 residues. The CDR3 nucleotides are TGTGCCAGCAGCGCCCTAGGGACTAGCGGGAGGGCCCTCAATGAGCAGTTCTTC. Its translation is CASSALGTSGRALNEQFF.

The chain links TRBV18 to TRBJ2-3; D remains unclear. Germline V gene lookup returns CDR1 KGHSH and CDR2 LQKENI. The CDR3 loop spans 14 amino acids. The V end lost 0 bases, the J end lost 9 bases, and 13 bases lay between the germline ends. The CDR3 is CASSPPRPRGTQYF. CDR3 DNA sequence: TGTGCCAGCTCACCACCCAGGCCCCGTGGGACGCAGTATTTT.

The chain employs TRBV2 and TRBJ2-2; possible D gene TRBD1, 6 bases. Per germline, CDR1 SNHLY and CDR2 FYNNEI. CDR3 length: 16 residues. Trimming shortened V by 5 bases and J by 5 bases, and 18 bases separated the two germline ends. The CDR3 coding sequence is TGTGCCAGCAGTCGGGGACAATCCGCCCGGACCGGGGAGCTGTTTTTT. Residues: CASSRGQSARTGELFF.

This clone was picked up a small number of times. This chain uses TRBV2 with TRBJ2-1; no reliable D call. The CDR3 has 14 amino acids. Germline CDR1 SNHLY, CDR2 FYNNEI. With 0 bases removed from V and 4 bases from J, the gap between germline ends came to 7 bases. CDR3 sequence: CASSEASVYNEQFF. The CDR3 nucleotides are TGTGCCAGCAGTGAAGCGTCGGTTTACAATGAGCAGTTCTTC.

This clone came up a few times. The chain joins TRBV4-1 to TRBJ2-7; 9 nucleotides line up with TRBD2. The CDR3 totals 14 residues. Germline V CDR1 and CDR2: MGHRA, YSYEKL. Germline trimming cut 0 bases from V and 6 bases from J; bases unmatched to any gene: 3. The CDR3 spells CASSQDQLAGEQYF. The DNA of the CDR3 is TGCGCCAGCAGCCAAGATCAACTAGCGGGCGAGCAGTACTTC.

The V and J genes are TRBV28 and TRBJ1-1, with TRBD1 identical over 9 bases. Germline values: CDR1 MDHEN, CDR2 SYDVKM. V was pared by 6 bases and J by 5 bases, with 7 bases of the junction left unmatched. The CDR3 loop spans 14 amino acids. CDR3: CASRQQGAVTEAFF. The CDR3 DNA follows: TGTGCCAGCAGGCAACAGGGGGCAGTGACTGAAGCTTTCTTT.

The chain combines TRBV30 with TRBJ2-2, with 9 bases aligning to TRBD1. J lost 4 bases, V lost 2 bases, and 5 bases had no gene match. The germline CDR1 and CDR2 sequences are GTSNPN and SVGIG (reference sequence). This CDR3 region has 15 residues. The CDR3 reads CAWSWGQGGTGELFF. CDR3 coding DNA: TGTGCCTGGAGTTGGGGACAGGGAGGCACCGGGGAGCTGTTTTTT. Full variable domain (rest looked up from reference TRBV30 and TRBJ2-2): SQTIHQWPATLVQPVGSPLSLECTVEGTSNPNLYWYRQAAGRGLQLLFYSVGIGQISSEVPQNLSASRPQDRQFILSSKKLLLSDSGFYLCAWSWGQGGTGELFFGEGSRLTVL.

The V and J genes are TRBV5-6 and TRBJ1-3; 9 positions match TRBD1. Germline V gene data show CDR1 as SGHDT and CDR2 as YYEEEE. The CDR3 extends over 16 amino acids. The trim removed 1 base at V and 4 bases at J, leaving 6 bases unmatched. CDR3 DNA sequence: TGTGCCAGCAGCTTGCCGGGACAGGGAGCGGGAAACACCATATATTTT. This gives the protein CASSLPGQGAGNTIYF.

This clone has a handful of counts. The rearrangement links TRBV7-8 to TRBJ2-5; 8 bases fit TRBD1. CDR1 SGHVS and CDR2 FQNEAQ come from the germline V gene. V gave up 4 bases and J gave up 2 bases; unmatched junction bases: 3. The CDR3 extends over 14 amino acids. The CDR3 is CASSSRTGQETQYF. The CDR3 DNA sequence: TGTGCCAGCAGCTCGCGGACAGGGCAAGAGACCCAGTACTTC.

The rearrangement uses TRBV18 and TRBJ2-1, with 10 bases matching TRBD2. Trimming cost V 3 bases and J 4 bases; bases outside gene matches: 9. The CDR3 is 17 amino acids. Germline CDR1 KGHSH, CDR2 LQKENI. CDR3 region: CASSPGAGGPKYNEQFF. The CDR3 nucleotides read TGTGCCAGCTCACCTGGAGCGGGAGGGCCTAAATACAATGAGCAGTTCTTC.